These 24 T cell receptor beta chains were sequenced from one sample in a study of blood T cell repertoires in COVID-19 (dated by TCRdb to between 2020 and 2021). The receptor library was made with the immunoSEQ multiplex PCR assay. Sourced from immuneACCESS, this table was stored by TCRdb with only in-frame sequences that have V and J called. A share of the clones is absent; for the studies checked, an unresolved V gene accounts for under half, and the remainder has no known explanation. The sample has about 380,000 clones on record, approximately 80% of them singletons. Of the sample, 1.1% falls within the top ten clones. Input material: peripheral blood. Every receptor here comes from a human donor with acute or convalescent COVID-19. The donor label of this sample is uncertain.

The chain combines TRBV7-9 with TRBJ1-2; D is uncertain. From germline, CDR1 is SEHNR and CDR2 FQNEAQ (reference sequence). The CDR3 length is 14 residues. V lost 1 base and J 5 bases, leaving 11 bases between the germline ends. The CDR3 loop is CASSLDGRHYGYTF. CDR3 DNA: TGTGCCAGCAGCTTAGACGGGAGACATTATGGCTACACCTTC.

The chain joins TRBV2 to TRBJ1-2, with D maybe TRBD1 (6 bases). This CDR3 region has 13 residues. Germline V gives CDR1 SNHLY, CDR2 FYNNEI. V shed 6 bases and J shed 4 bases, with 12 bases lying between them. As DNA, the CDR3 is TGTGCCAGCAGAGTCAAAGGGGGCTATGGCTACACCTTC. This codes for CASRVKGGYGYTF. Based on the CDR3 plus reference TRBV2 and TRBJ1-2, the full variable domain is EPEVTQTPSHQVTQMGQEVILRCVPISNHLYFYWYRQILGQKVEFLVSFYNNEISEKSEIFDDQFSVERPDGSNFTLKIRSTKLEDSAMYFCASRVKGGYGYTFGSGTRLTVV.

CDR3 DNA sequence: TGCAGCGTTGAAGTTCTCAGAGGAACTGAAGCTTTCTTT. Amino acid sequence: CSVEVLRGTEAFF. The chain combines TRBV29-1 with TRBJ1-1; no clear D. This CDR3 is built from 13 residues. Germline values: CDR1 SQVTM, CDR2 ANQGSEA. V gave up 1 base and J gave up 5 bases, with 11 bases separating them.

The chain combines TRBV6-5 with TRBJ2-4; D uncertain. Germline V lookup: CDR1 MNHEY, CDR2 SVGAGI. The CDR3 has 15 residues. V was cut by 0 bases and J by 0 bases, with 6 bases left in between. CDR3 protein: CASSYSLLAKNIQYF. The CDR3 nucleotides are TGTGCCAGCAGTTACTCACTGCTAGCCAAAAACATTCAGTACTTC.

V gene TRBV21-1 combines with J gene TRBJ2-3; TRBD2 reflects the table's D call only, with no check against the DNA. TRBV21-1 is a pseudogene. CDR3 length equals 17 residues. CDR3 sequence: CASSKGGGGGKSNTQYF. The CDR3 region has the DNA TGTGCCAGCAGCAAGGGTGGAGGAGGTGGTAAGTCGAATACGCAGTATTTT.

A few counts support this clone. This sequence joins TRBV7-9 and TRBJ2-5; D unresolved. The germline gives CDR1 SEHNR, CDR2 FQNEAQ (reference sequence). Trimming cost V 5 bases and J 5 bases, with 12 bases left between them. This CDR3 contains 13 residues. The CDR3, as DNA: TGTGCCAGCAGCCGCGGAGATTGGGAGACCCAGTACTTC. It is translated as CASSRGDWETQYF.

The chain couples TRBV11-2 to TRBJ1-1; 7 positions agree with TRBD1. The CDR3 contains 15 residues. Germline CDR1 is SGHAT and CDR2 is FQNNGV. V dropped 0 bases and J dropped 5; count of bases not matched to a gene: 6. This chain's CDR3 is CASSLDHRGQTEAFF. The DNA of the CDR3 is TGTGCCAGCAGCTTAGATCACAGGGGTCAGACTGAAGCTTTCTTT.

The chain combines TRBV7-2 with TRBJ1-2; D may be TRBD1 (5 bases). This CDR3 spans 12 amino acids. Germline assignment: CDR1 SGHTA and CDR2 FQGNSA. Trimming removed 5 bases at V and 7 bases at J, with 11 bases between. CDR3 residues: CASSPRVRGYTF. The CDR3, as DNA: TGTGCCAGCAGCCCCAGGGTCCGTGGCTACACCTTC.

The sample holds one count of this clone. The rearrangement links TRBV6-5 to TRBJ2-7; D gene ambiguous. V was pared by 6 bases and J by 3 bases, with 9 bases between. This CDR3 comprises 12 residues. The germline V gene has CDR1 MNHEY and CDR2 SVGAGI. The CDR3 region is CASSYAHYEQYF. The CDR3 DNA sequence: TGTGCCAGCAGCTACGCGCACTACGAGCAGTACTTC.

As to this clone: Other DNA sequences in the same sample also yield this CDR3. CDR3 coding DNA: TGTGCCACGGGACAGGGATCCTATGGCTACACCTTC. Its translation: CATGQGSYGYTF. The chain uses TRBV6-5 and TRBJ1-2; 9 nucleotides align to TRBD1. In germline, CDR1 is MNHEY, CDR2 SVGAGI. Germline trimming cut 10 bases from V and 4 bases from J; bases unmatched to any gene: 4. This CDR3 is 12 amino acids long.

The V gene is TRBV15, the J gene TRBJ2-2; tentatively, D is TRBD1 (5 bases). With 2 bases removed from V and 2 bases from J, the gap between germline ends came to 6 bases. CDR1 LNHNV and CDR2 YYDKDF come from the germline V gene (reference sequence). This CDR3 region has 14 residues. The DNA of the CDR3 is TGTGCCACCAGCAGACAGGGAAACACCGGGGAGCTGTTTTTT. The encoded protein is CATSRQGNTGELFF.

This clone was picked up a small number of times. J is TRBJ1-1 and V is TRBV2; D is perhaps TRBD1 (5 bases). Trimming removed 7 bases at V and 8 bases at J, with 20 bases between. This CDR3 is 14 amino acids long. Germline V gene sequence: CDR1 SNHLY, CDR2 FYNNEI. CDR3 loop: CASKLVPKQVEAFF. The CDR3 DNA is TGTGCCAGCAAACTTGTCCCAAAACAGGTGGAAGCTTTCTTT.

This clone occurred a few times. The CDR3 loop is CSASKMSVTEAFF. CDR3 bases: TGCAGTGCTAGTAAGATGTCGGTCACTGAAGCTTTCTTT. The rearrangement links TRBV20-1 to TRBJ1-1, with D uncertain. In germline, CDR1 is DFQATT, CDR2 SNEGSKA (reference sequence). The CDR3 loop spans 13 amino acids. Trimming took 3 bases from V and 4 from J, leaving 12 bases between them.

The chain is built from TRBV5-4 and TRBJ2-3; 10 bases match TRBD2. The CDR3 consists of 16 residues. CDR1 is SGHNT and CDR2 is YYREEE in the germline V gene (reference sequence). The junction had 9 bases not matched to a gene; V was cut back by 4 bases and J by 4 bases. The CDR3 DNA follows: TGTGCCAGCAGCCCCTATACCGGGACTAGCGCAGATACGCAGTATTTT. Translated, it gives CASSPYTGTSADTQYF. Full variable domain (missing parts from reference TRBV5-4 and TRBJ2-3): ETGVTQSPTHLIKTRGQQVTLRCSSQSGHNTVSWYQQALGQGPQFIFQYYREEENGRGNFPPRFSGLQFPNYSSELNVNALELDDSALYLCASSPYTGTSADTQYFGPGTRLTVL.

Only a few counts were recorded for this clone. V gene TRBV7-8 combines with J gene TRBJ1-1, with 7 bases aligning to TRBD1. The CDR3 has 15 residues. V was clipped by 0 bases and J by 1 base; unmatched bases: 2. The germline gives CDR1 SGHVS, CDR2 FQNEAQ. This CDR3 is CASSLADRRNTEAFF. In DNA, the CDR3 is TGTGCCAGCAGCTTAGCGGACAGGAGGAACACTGAAGCTTTCTTT.

This chain uses TRBV5-5 with TRBJ2-3; 9 positions match TRBD2. The length of the CDR3 is 16 residues. The V and J ends lost 4 bases and 1 base, in that order; junction bases with no gene match: 7. Germline CDR1 and CDR2: SGHKS and YYEKEE (reference sequence). Here the CDR3 reads CASSQPWTSGTDTQYF. CDR3 sequence (DNA): TGTGCCAGCAGCCAGCCGTGGACTAGCGGCACAGATACGCAGTATTTT.

V usage is TRBV6-4 and J usage is TRBJ2-3, with D possibly being TRBD2 (6 bases). Per the germline V gene, CDR1 is MRHNA and CDR2 is SNTAGT. The V end lost 10 bases, the J end lost 2 bases, and 13 bases lay between the germline ends. This CDR3 region has 13 residues. The CDR3 is CATSGTVTDTQYF. The CDR3 coding sequence is TGTGCCACCTCGGGGACTGTCACAGATACGCAGTATTTT.

This clone was picked up one time. This chain links TRBV5-4 with TRBJ2-3; the match to TRBD1 covers 8 bases. Germline V CDR1 and CDR2: SGHNT, YYREEE (reference sequence). The CDR3 has 14 amino acids. Losses at the gene ends were 5 bases for V and 2 bases for J; bases not matched to a gene: 4. CDR3 residues: CASRRDRNTDTQYF. The DNA of the CDR3 is TGTGCCAGCAGGAGGGACAGGAACACAGATACGCAGTATTTT.

This chain joins TRBV2 and TRBJ2-6; 7 nucleotides line up with TRBD1. The CDR3 length is 16 residues. Trimming removed 7 bases from V and 3 bases from J; junction bases left unmatched: 9. Germline lookup yields CDR1 SNHLY and CDR2 FYNNEI. CDR3 coding DNA: TGTGCCAGCAAGAGAGAGGGGGCGTATGGGGCCAACGTCCTGACTTTC. It is translated as CASKREGAYGANVLTF.

CDR3 region: CASSLDYGTGRYGYTF. CDR3 sequence (DNA): TGTGCCAGCAGCTTGGACTACGGGACAGGCCGCTATGGCTACACCTTC. The chain employs TRBV5-5 and TRBJ1-2, with 8 positions matching TRBD1. The CDR3 totals 16 residues. J lost 4 bases, V lost 0 bases, and 8 bases had no gene match. Per germline, CDR1 SGHKS and CDR2 YYEKEE (reference sequence).

The chain employs TRBV6-5 and TRBJ1-1, with 7 bases lining up with TRBD1. CDR3 length: 13 amino acids. Germline lookup yields CDR1 MNHEY and CDR2 SVGAGI. V lost 7 bases to trimming and J lost 5 bases; unmatched junction nucleotides: 7. The CDR3 loop reads CASNGQVMTEAFF. In nucleotides, the CDR3 is TGTGCCAGCAACGGACAGGTCATGACTGAAGCTTTCTTT.

The chain employs TRBV29-1 and TRBJ2-7, with D possibly matching TRBD1 (6 bases). The CDR3 contains 14 residues. Germline CDR1 and CDR2: SQVTM and ANQGSEA. Trimming left V 5 bases short and J 0 bases short, with 14 bases between. CDR3 protein: CSVFLTGASYEQYF. CDR3 DNA sequence: TGCAGCGTTTTTCTGACAGGCGCCTCCTACGAGCAGTACTTC.

The J gene is TRBJ1-2, the V gene TRBV6-5; D gene unclear. The CDR3 runs 12 residues. V lost 9 bases to trimming and J lost 8 bases, with 16 bases between them. From germline, CDR1 is MNHEY and CDR2 SVGAGI. The CDR3 is CASTLAVRGYTF. The CDR3, as DNA: TGTGCCAGTACTTTAGCCGTTCGCGGCTACACCTTC.

V usage is TRBV11-2 and J usage is TRBJ2-3; 7 nucleotides match TRBD2. V shed 3 bases, J shed 9 bases, and the junction held 9 bases outside the gene matches. Germline values: CDR1 SGHAT, CDR2 FQNNGV. This CDR3 contains 14 residues. CDR3 sequence (DNA): TGTGCCAGCAGCTTCCTAGCGGTGAGGGAGACGCAGTATTTT. Amino acids: CASSFLAVRETQYF.